This TCR beta chain derives from a study of blood T cells in healthy people across ages. Study-level background: Template switching caught about one barcoded beta molecule for each two T cells.

Primed by a sample-barcoded 5' primer and a J-beta primer mix, a second PCR proceeded for about 7 to 11 cycles. One entry per CDR3 protein, called by TCRdb with MiXCR from the 5' RACE reads. The table records about 680,000 distinct CDR3 sequences, roughly 50% of them present only once. The germline gives CDR1 LGHDT, CDR2 YNNKEL (reference sequence). The CDR3 totals 14 residues. The V end lost 5 bases, the J end lost 5 bases, and 15 bases lay between the germline ends. There are a few counts of this clonotype. Its antigen is currently unknown. General observations from the study: Greater diversity and more naive CD4+ cells were seen in long-lived donors than in aged donors.

Sequencing used blood. The clonotype was recovered from a woman aged 55-75 years in good health. The chain links TRBV3-1 to TRBJ1-2, with D perhaps TRBD1 (5 bases). DNA of the CDR3: TGTGCCAGCAGCGATACCGGGACGGGGTATGGCTACACCTTC. Translation: CASSDTGTGYGYTF.